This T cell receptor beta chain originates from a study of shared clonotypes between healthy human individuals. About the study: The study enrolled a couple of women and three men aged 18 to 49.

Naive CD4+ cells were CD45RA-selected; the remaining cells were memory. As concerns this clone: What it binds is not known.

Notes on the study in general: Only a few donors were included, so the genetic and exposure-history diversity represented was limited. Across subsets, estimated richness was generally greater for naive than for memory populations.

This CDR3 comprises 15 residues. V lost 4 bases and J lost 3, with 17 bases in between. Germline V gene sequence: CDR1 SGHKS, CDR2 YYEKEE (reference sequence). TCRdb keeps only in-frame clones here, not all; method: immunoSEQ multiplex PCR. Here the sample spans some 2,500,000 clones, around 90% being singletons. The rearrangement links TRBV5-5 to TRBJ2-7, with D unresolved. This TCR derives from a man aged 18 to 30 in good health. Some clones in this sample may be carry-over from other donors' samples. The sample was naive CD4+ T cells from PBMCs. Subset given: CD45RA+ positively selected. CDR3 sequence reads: CASSPFGGLDYEQYF. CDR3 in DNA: TGTGCCAGCAGCCCGTTTGGCGGATTAGACTACGAGCAGTACTTC.